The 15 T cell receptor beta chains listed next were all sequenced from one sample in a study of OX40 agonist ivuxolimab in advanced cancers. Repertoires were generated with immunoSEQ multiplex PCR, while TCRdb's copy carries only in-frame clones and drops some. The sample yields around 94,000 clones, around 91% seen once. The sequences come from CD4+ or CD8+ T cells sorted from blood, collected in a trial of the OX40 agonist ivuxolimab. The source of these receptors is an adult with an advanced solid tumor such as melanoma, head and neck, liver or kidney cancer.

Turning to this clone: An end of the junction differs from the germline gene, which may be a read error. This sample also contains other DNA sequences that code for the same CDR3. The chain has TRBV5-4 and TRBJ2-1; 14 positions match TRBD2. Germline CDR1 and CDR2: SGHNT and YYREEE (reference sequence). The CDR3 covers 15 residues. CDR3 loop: CASSPGLAGGSEQFF. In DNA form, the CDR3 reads TGTGCTAGCAGCCCTGGACTAGCGGGAGGCAGTGAGCAGTTCTTC.

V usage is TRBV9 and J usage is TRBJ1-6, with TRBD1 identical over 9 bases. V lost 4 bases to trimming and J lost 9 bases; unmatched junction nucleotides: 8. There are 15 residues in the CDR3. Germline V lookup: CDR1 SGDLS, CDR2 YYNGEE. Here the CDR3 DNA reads TGTGCCAGCAGCTCAGAGGGACAGGGTATTTCACCCCTCCACTTT. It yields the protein CASSSEGQGISPLHF.

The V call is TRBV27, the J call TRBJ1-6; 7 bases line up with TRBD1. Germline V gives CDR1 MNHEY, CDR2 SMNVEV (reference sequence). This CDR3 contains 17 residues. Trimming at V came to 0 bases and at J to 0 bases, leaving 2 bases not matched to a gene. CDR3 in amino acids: CASSLSQGSSYNSPLHF. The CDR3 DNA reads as TGTGCCAGCAGTTTATCACAGGGGAGCTCCTATAATTCACCCCTCCACTTT.

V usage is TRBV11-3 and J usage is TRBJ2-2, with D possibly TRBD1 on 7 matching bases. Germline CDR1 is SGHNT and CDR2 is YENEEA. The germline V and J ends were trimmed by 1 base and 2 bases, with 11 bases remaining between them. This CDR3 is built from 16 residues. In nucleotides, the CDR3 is TGTGCCAGCAGCTTAGTTGGAGGGGGCAACACCGGGGAGCTGTTTTTT. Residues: CASSLVGGGNTGELFF.

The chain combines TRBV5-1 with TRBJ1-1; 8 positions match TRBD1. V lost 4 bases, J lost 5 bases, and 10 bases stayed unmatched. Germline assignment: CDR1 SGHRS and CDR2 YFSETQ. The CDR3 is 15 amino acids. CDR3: CASSNQGAGRTEAFF. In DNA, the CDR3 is TGCGCCAGCAGCAACCAGGGGGCCGGTAGGACTGAAGCTTTCTTT. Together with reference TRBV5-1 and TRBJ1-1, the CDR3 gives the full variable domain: KAGVTQTPRYLIKTRGQQVTLSCSPISGHRSVSWYQQTPGQGLQFLFEYFSETQRNKGNFPGRFSGRQFSNSRSEMNVSTLELGDSALYLCASSNQGAGRTEAFFGQGTRLTVV.

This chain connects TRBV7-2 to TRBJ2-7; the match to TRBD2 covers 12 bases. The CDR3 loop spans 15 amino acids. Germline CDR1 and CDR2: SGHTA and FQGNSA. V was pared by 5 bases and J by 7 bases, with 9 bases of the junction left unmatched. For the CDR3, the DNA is TGTGCCAGCAGCCTCCTAGCGGGAGGGCCGGGGGAGCAGTACTTC. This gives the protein CASSLLAGGPGEQYF. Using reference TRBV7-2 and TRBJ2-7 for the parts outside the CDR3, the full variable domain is GAGVSQSPSNKVTEKGKDVELRCDPISGHTALYWYRQSLGQGLEFLIYFQGNSAPDKSGLPSDRFSAERTGGSVSTLTIQRTQQEDSAVYLCASSLLAGGPGEQYFGPGTRLTVT.

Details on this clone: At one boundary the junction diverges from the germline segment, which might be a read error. The CDR3 nucleotides read TGTGCCAGCACTGAAGGTTCGGGACAAGTAGCATTT. Translated: CASTEGSGQVAF. This sequence joins TRBV2 and TRBJ1-5; D is perhaps TRBD1 (6 bases). Germline V gene sequence: CDR1 SNHLY, CDR2 FYNNEI. The CDR3 contains 12 residues.

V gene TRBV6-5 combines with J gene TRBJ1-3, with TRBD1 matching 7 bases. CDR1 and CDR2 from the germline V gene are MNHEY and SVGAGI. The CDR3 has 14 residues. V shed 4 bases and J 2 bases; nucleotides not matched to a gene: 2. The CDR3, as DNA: TGTGCCAGCAGTTGGGGGACAGCTGGAAACACCATATATTTT. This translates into CASSWGTAGNTIYF.

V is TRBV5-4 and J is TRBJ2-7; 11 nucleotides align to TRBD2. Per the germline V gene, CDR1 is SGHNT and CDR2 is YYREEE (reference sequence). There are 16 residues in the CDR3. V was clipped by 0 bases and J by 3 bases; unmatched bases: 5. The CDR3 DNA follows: TGTGCCAGCAGCTTGGGAACCGGGACTAGCGGCTACGAGCAGTACTTC. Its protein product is CASSLGTGTSGYEQYF.

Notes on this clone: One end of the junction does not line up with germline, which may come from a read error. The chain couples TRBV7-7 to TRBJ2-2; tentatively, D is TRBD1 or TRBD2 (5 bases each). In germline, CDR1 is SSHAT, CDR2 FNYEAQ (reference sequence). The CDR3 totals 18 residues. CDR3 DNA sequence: TGTGCTAGCAGCTTATACGCCACCGGGACGGTGAACACCGGGGAGCTGTTTTTT. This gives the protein CASSLYATGTVNTGELFF.

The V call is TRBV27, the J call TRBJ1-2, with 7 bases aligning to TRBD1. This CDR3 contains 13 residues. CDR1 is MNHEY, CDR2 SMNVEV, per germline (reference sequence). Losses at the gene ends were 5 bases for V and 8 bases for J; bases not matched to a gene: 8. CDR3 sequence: CASSQDRRGGYTF. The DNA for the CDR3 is TGTGCCAGCAGTCAGGACAGGAGGGGCGGCTACACCTTC.

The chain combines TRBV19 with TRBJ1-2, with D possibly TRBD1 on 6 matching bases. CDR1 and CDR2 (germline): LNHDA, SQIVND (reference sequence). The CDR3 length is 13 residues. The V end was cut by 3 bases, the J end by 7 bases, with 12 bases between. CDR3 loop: CASSIQGTGGYTF. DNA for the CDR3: TGTGCCAGTAGTATCCAGGGGACGGGTGGCTACACCTTC.

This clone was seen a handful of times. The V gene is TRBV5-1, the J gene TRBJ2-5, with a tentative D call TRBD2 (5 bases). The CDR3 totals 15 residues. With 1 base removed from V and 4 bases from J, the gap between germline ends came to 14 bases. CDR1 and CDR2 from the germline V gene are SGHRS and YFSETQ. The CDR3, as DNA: TGCGCCAGCAGCTTGCCCGTAGCGACGGGAGAGACCCAGTACTTC. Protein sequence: CASSLPVATGETQYF.

The CDR3 DNA is TGTGCCAGCAGTTTTCCAGCAGGGGATTCACCCCTCCACTTT. This encodes CASSFPAGDSPLHF. This sequence joins TRBV27 and TRBJ1-6; tentatively, D is TRBD1 (6 bases). The V gene lost 3 bases and the J gene lost 8 bases, with 11 bases spanning the gap. Germline lookup yields CDR1 MNHEY and CDR2 SMNVEV (reference sequence). The CDR3 is 14 amino acids.

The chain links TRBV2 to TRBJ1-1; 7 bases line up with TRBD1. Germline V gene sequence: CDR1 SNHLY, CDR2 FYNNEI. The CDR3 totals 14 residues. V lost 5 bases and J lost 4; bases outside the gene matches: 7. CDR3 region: CASSFDRALTEAFF. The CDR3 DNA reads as TGTGCCAGCAGTTTCGACAGGGCTCTCACTGAAGCTTTCTTT.